The 27 T cell receptor beta chains listed next were all sequenced from one sample in a study of T cell responses to AZD1222 COVID-19 vaccine (dated by TCRdb to about 2021). The library was built by means of the immunoSEQ multiplex PCR assay. Here the immuneACCESS table is served through TCRdb, limited to in-frame sequences with V and J called. Missing clones are a known gap in these copies; in checked studies unresolved V genes cover under half, and the rest lacks a known reason. The sample table lists around 150,000 clones, approximately 94% of them with a count of one. Around 1.3% of the sample is taken by the ten largest. Sample time point, as interpreted from the label and publication: baseline before first vaccination. Sample: peripheral blood, taken on day 0 of AZD1222 vaccination. Receptors originate from an adult in good health.

The chain combines TRBV4-1 with TRBJ2-2; TRBD1 might be the D (6 bases). This CDR3 region has 17 residues. CDR1 and CDR2 (germline): MGHRA, YSYEKL. Trimming pared 1 base from V and 10 bases from J, leaving 22 bases between. The CDR3 region is CASSQGPGARAGEELFF. CDR3 coding DNA: TGCGCCAGCAGCCAAGGCCCAGGGGCCCGAGCCGGCGAGGAGCTGTTTTTT.

This chain links TRBV27 with TRBJ2-2; no clear D. The CDR3 runs 15 residues. The V gene lost 7 bases and the J gene lost 3 bases, with 15 bases spanning the gap. Germline CDR1 MNHEY, CDR2 SMNVEV (reference sequence). The CDR3 DNA reads as TGTGCCAGCAAAGGTGGGGTGGCGGACACCGGGGAGCTGTTTTTT. It codes for CASKGGVADTGELFF.

The chain has TRBV18 and TRBJ1-5, with TRBD1 matching over 7 bases. Germline trimming cut 2 bases from V and 4 bases from J; bases unmatched to any gene: 8. Germline V CDR1 and CDR2: KGHSH, LQKENI. The CDR3 spans 16 residues. This CDR3 is CASSPSEQGGNQPQHF. For the CDR3, the DNA is TGTGCCAGCTCACCATCCGAGCAGGGGGGTAATCAGCCCCAGCATTTT.

The chain is built from TRBV7-9 and TRBJ1-6; a possible D gene is TRBD1 (6 bases). The V gene lost 5 bases and the J gene lost 9 bases, with 17 bases spanning the gap. From germline, CDR1 is SEHNR and CDR2 FQNEAQ (reference sequence). The CDR3 extends over 15 amino acids. The CDR3 loop reads CASSAQGQGGSPLHF. CDR3 DNA sequence: TGTGCCAGCAGCGCCCAGGGACAAGGGGGTTCACCCCTCCACTTT. The whole variable domain, remainder taken from reference TRBV7-9 and TRBJ1-6, is DTGVSQNPRHKITKRGQNVTFRCDPISEHNRLYWYRQTLGQGPEFLTYFQNEAQLEKSRLLSDRFSAERPKGSFSTLEIQRTEQGDSAMYLCASSAQGQGGSPLHFGNGTRLTVT.

The V call is TRBV19, the J call TRBJ1-2, with unresolved D. The CDR3 loop spans 10 amino acids. V lost 9 bases and J lost 4, with 6 bases in between. The germline CDR1 and CDR2 sequences are LNHDA and SQIVND (reference sequence). The CDR3 DNA reads TGTGCCAGGATTTCCTATGGCTACACCTTC. Encoded protein: CARISYGYTF.

This chain's CDR3 is CASSEERDYGYTF. CDR3 DNA sequence: TGCGCCAGCAGTGAGGAAAGAGACTATGGCTACACCTTC. The chain uses TRBV10-1 and TRBJ1-2; D is unresolved. Germline V gene sequence: CDR1 WNHNN, CDR2 SYGVQD (reference sequence). The CDR3 extends over 13 amino acids. V lost 2 bases and J lost 3, with 7 bases in between.

The chain couples TRBV18 to TRBJ1-4, with TRBD1 identical over 11 bases. V was clipped by 3 bases and J by 8 bases; unmatched bases: 11. Germline values: CDR1 KGHSH, CDR2 LQKENI. The CDR3 has 17 residues. CDR3 amino acids: CASSPGTGGPAKEKLFF. The CDR3 DNA reads TGTGCCAGCTCACCCGGGACAGGGGGTCCGGCCAAGGAAAAACTGTTTTTT.

This chain joins TRBV28 and TRBJ2-2; 7 positions match TRBD1. The V gene's germline CDR1 is MDHEN and CDR2 SYDVKM. The junction had 4 bases not matched to a gene; V was cut back by 6 bases and J by 3 bases. The CDR3 runs to 14 residues. The CDR3: CASRQGQDTGELFF. In DNA, the CDR3 is TGTGCCAGCAGGCAAGGACAGGACACCGGGGAGCTGTTTTTT.

The rearrangement links TRBV28 to TRBJ2-2; TRBD2 matches 7 bases. Looked up from germline, CDR1 is MDHEN and CDR2 is SYDVKM. The V gene end was trimmed by 3 bases and the J gene end by 3 bases; junction bases not matched to a gene: 4. CDR3 length: 15 amino acids. This CDR3 reads CASSLGGWYTGELFF. Written as DNA, the CDR3 is TGTGCCAGCAGTTTGGGAGGGTGGTACACCGGGGAGCTGTTTTTT.

This clone was recorded only once. The chain links TRBV19 to TRBJ1-1; weak D call: TRBD1 (5 bases). The CDR3 consists of 13 residues. V was trimmed by 8 bases and J by 4 bases, leaving 14 bases between them. Germline V gene lookup returns CDR1 LNHDA and CDR2 SQIVND (reference sequence). Written as DNA, the CDR3 is TGTGCCAGTTGGGGGGGATTAATCACTGAAGCTTTCTTT. It codes for CASWGGLITEAFF.

The chain couples TRBV18 to TRBJ1-6, with 7 bases that match TRBD1. The germline V gene encodes CDR1 KGHSH and CDR2 LQKENI. V trimming: 5 bases; J trimming: 7 bases; junction bases outside the gene matches: 2. The length of the CDR3 is 13 residues. CDR3 protein: CASSGQENSPLHF. As DNA, the CDR3 is TGTGCCAGCTCAGGACAGGAGAATTCACCCCTCCACTTT.

The CDR3 loop is CASSLARGQEKLFF. CDR3 DNA sequence: TGTGCCAGCAGCTTGGCCCGGGGGCAAGAAAAACTGTTTTTT. The V gene is TRBV5-6, the J gene TRBJ1-4, with D perhaps TRBD1 (6 bases). The CDR3 contains 14 residues. The V gene's germline CDR1 is SGHDT and CDR2 YYEEEE. Trimming cost V 0 bases and J 8 bases, with 11 bases left between them.

This clone showed up just once. V gene TRBV5-1 combines with J gene TRBJ2-1; 13 bases match TRBD2. Trimming at V came to 4 bases and at J to 8 bases, leaving 6 bases not matched to a gene. This CDR3 contains 15 residues. CDR1 is SGHRS, CDR2 YFSETQ, per germline. The chain's CDR3 is CASSGRTSGGDEQFF. The CDR3, as DNA: TGCGCCAGCAGCGGCCGGACTAGCGGGGGCGATGAGCAGTTCTTC.

The V gene is TRBV11-3, the J gene TRBJ2-5; tentatively, D is TRBD1 (6 bases). With 11 bases removed from V and 3 bases from J, the gap between germline ends came to 13 bases. The CDR3 is made up of 12 amino acids. The germline CDR1 and CDR2 sequences are SGHNT and YENEEA. The CDR3 sequence: CAQRGGEETQYF. The CDR3 DNA reads as TGTGCCCAGCGAGGGGGTGAAGAGACCCAGTACTTC.

The chain links TRBV28 to TRBJ1-4; D is uncertain. CDR3 length: 12 residues. Trimming took 8 bases from V and 4 from J, leaving 8 bases between them. CDR1 is MDHEN, CDR2 SYDVKM, per germline. CDR3 bases: TGTGCCAGCGTCGGGAGTAATGAAAAACTGTTTTTT. It yields the protein CASVGSNEKLFF. Full variable domain (remainder filled in from reference TRBV28 and TRBJ1-4): DVKVTQSSRYLVKRTGEKVFLECVQDMDHENMFWYRQDPGLGLRLIYFSYDVKMKEKGDIPEGYSVSREKKERFSLILESASTNQTSMYLCASVGSNEKLFFGSGTQLSVL.

DNA for the CDR3: TGTGCCAGCTCACCGGGGAGCGGGGAGGAAGAGCAGTACGTC. Its protein is CASSPGSGEEEQYV. The chain joins TRBV18 to TRBJ2-7; 7 nucleotides line up with TRBD2. The CDR3 has 14 amino acids. The V segment lost 3 bases and the J segment 7 bases; nucleotides outside the gene matches: 9. Looked up from germline, CDR1 is KGHSH and CDR2 is LQKENI.

This clone came up once. The V gene is TRBV11-2, the J gene TRBJ1-4; 10 bases match TRBD1. The CDR3 loop spans 15 amino acids. Germline V gene sequence: CDR1 SGHAT, CDR2 FQNNGV. V shed 3 bases and J 8 bases; nucleotides not matched to a gene: 6. CDR3 region: CASSLTGTGEEKLFF. The CDR3 nucleotides are TGTGCCAGCAGCTTGACCGGGACAGGGGAAGAAAAACTGTTTTTT.

CDR3 DNA sequence: TGTGCCAGCAGTACGACACCCAGCTCCAATCAGCCCCAGCATTTT. It yields the protein CASSTTPSSNQPQHF. This chain connects TRBV2 to TRBJ1-5, with D unresolved. The CDR3 is 15 amino acids. The V end was cut by 5 bases, the J end by 3 bases, with 14 bases between. CDR1 and CDR2 (germline): SNHLY, FYNNEI.

This clone occurred once. This chain connects TRBV10-3 to TRBJ1-6; D call uncertain. The CDR3 sequence is 14 residues long. Germline CDR1 ENHRY, CDR2 SYGVKD. The ends were cut back, 0 bases at V and 14 bases at J, with 14 bases in the middle. The CDR3 reads CAISESYGVATLHF. CDR3 nucleotides: TGTGCCATCAGTGAGTCTTACGGGGTGGCGACCCTCCACTTT.

This chain joins TRBV19 and TRBJ2-1; 8 bases match TRBD1. After removal of 6 bases from V and 8 bases from J, the junction contained 9 bases not matched to a gene. The germline gives CDR1 LNHDA, CDR2 SQIVND (reference sequence). The CDR3 covers 14 residues. The CDR3: CASRRDRTFDEQFF. CDR3 in DNA: TGTGCCAGTAGGAGGGACAGGACTTTCGATGAGCAGTTCTTC.

The chain combines TRBV6-5 with TRBJ2-1, with D tentatively TRBD2 (5 bases). Germline values: CDR1 MNHEY, CDR2 SVGAGI. V shed 2 bases and J shed 0 bases, with 8 bases lying between them. CDR3 length equals 15 residues. The CDR3 loop is CASSYDGSSYNEQFF. In DNA form, the CDR3 reads TGTGCCAGCAGTTACGATGGGAGCTCCTACAATGAGCAGTTCTTC.

The rearrangement uses TRBV19 and TRBJ1-1; unclear D gene. Germline CDR1 is LNHDA and CDR2 is SQIVND (reference sequence). Trimming stripped 5 bases from V and 1 base from J, with 20 bases between. This CDR3 is 17 amino acids long. The CDR3 protein is CASSPRPGAPPNTEAFF. CDR3 DNA: TGTGCCAGTAGTCCCCGACCGGGCGCCCCTCCGAACACTGAAGCTTTCTTT. Combining the CDR3 with reference TRBV19 and TRBJ1-1 gives the whole variable domain DGGITQSPKYLFRKEGQNVTLSCEQNLNHDAMYWYRQDPGQGLRLIYYSQIVNDFQKGDIAEGYSVSREKKESFPLTVTSAQKNPTAFYLCASSPRPGAPPNTEAFFGQGTRLTVV.

For this clone: At one of its ends the junction is not consistent with the germline gene, which may arise from a read error. This rearrangement joins TRBV6-1 to TRBJ1-4, with a weak D call TRBD1 (5 bases). Germline values: CDR1 MNHNS, CDR2 SASEGT. This CDR3 is built from 15 residues. In nucleotides, the CDR3 is TGTGCCAGCAGGGAAGAGGGGAGGATGGATGAAAAACTGTTTTTT. It is translated as CASREEGRMDEKLFF.

Regarding this clone: The same CDR3 arises from other DNA sequences in this sample as well. The J gene is TRBJ2-1, the V gene TRBV18; D may correspond to TRBD1 or TRBD2 (5 bases each). Trimming removed 3 bases at V and 2 bases at J, with 11 bases between. Germline V gene lookup returns CDR1 KGHSH and CDR2 LQKENI. The CDR3 sequence is 15 residues long. CDR3 residues: CASSPSRGAYNEQFF. CDR3 nucleotides: TGTGCCAGCTCACCGAGCCGAGGGGCCTACAATGAGCAGTTCTTC.

Remarks on this clone: Other DNA sequences of this sample code for an identical CDR3. The CDR3 here is CASSSPRGETQYF. Here the CDR3 DNA reads TGTGCCAGCAGTTCCCCAAGAGGAGAGACCCAGTACTTC. V usage is TRBV28 and J usage is TRBJ2-5, with unresolved D. The germline V gene encodes CDR1 MDHEN and CDR2 SYDVKM. The CDR3 is made up of 13 amino acids. V lost 4 bases, J lost 4 bases, and 10 bases lay in between.

V is TRBV19 and J is TRBJ1-2; TRBD1 agrees at 10 bases. Germline CDR1 reads LNHDA; CDR2 reads SQIVND (reference sequence). This CDR3 spans 14 amino acids. V lost 5 bases to trimming and J lost 4 bases; unmatched junction nucleotides: 4. The CDR3 coding sequence is TGTGCCAGTAGTCCGGGACAGGGGTCCTATGGCTACACCTTC. Amino acid sequence: CASSPGQGSYGYTF.

This sequence joins TRBV2 and TRBJ1-2, with D possibly being TRBD1 (6 bases). Germline-derived CDR1 and CDR2 are SNHLY and FYNNEI. The CDR3 sequence is 14 residues long. The V end was cut by 8 bases, the J end by 1 base, with 14 bases between. CDR3 nucleotide sequence: TGTGCCAGCGAGGACAGATCTGTTAACTATGGCTACACCTTC. Residues: CASEDRSVNYGYTF. The full variable domain, completed using reference TRBV2 and TRBJ1-2, is EPEVTQTPSHQVTQMGQEVILRCVPISNHLYFYWYRQILGQKVEFLVSFYNNEISEKSEIFDDQFSVERPDGSNFTLKIRSTKLEDSAMYFCASEDRSVNYGYTFGSGTRLTVV.